The source of this T cell receptor beta chain is a study of shared clonotypes between healthy human individuals. About the study: The donor group consisted of two women and three men, aged 18 to 49.

Donors included only healthy HIV-negative adults lacking recent acute infections or vaccinations. For this clone: Its antigen is unidentified.

Clones were sequenced by immunoSEQ multiplex PCR, and TCRdb holds only the in-frame ones, with some missing. This sample has fewer than 400,000 clones; 74% occur once, and the top ten carry 10%. The study, taken as a whole, reports: Rarefaction showed that sequencing of sorted subsets was incomplete (despite large depth).

V lost 1 base and J lost 10; bases outside the gene matches: 4. The CDR3 runs 14 residues. Germline CDR1 and CDR2: SEHNR and FQNEAQ (reference sequence). This chain connects TRBV7-9 to TRBJ2-1; the match to TRBD2 covers 10 bases. Sequencing was performed on memory CD4+ T cells sorted from blood. Subset in this sample: CD45RA-negative fraction. The TCR comes from a man aged 25 to 40 in good health. The CDR3 DNA reads as TGTGCCAGCAGCTTAGGGCTAGCGGGAGAGGAGCAGTTCTTC. It yields the protein CASSLGLAGEEQFF.